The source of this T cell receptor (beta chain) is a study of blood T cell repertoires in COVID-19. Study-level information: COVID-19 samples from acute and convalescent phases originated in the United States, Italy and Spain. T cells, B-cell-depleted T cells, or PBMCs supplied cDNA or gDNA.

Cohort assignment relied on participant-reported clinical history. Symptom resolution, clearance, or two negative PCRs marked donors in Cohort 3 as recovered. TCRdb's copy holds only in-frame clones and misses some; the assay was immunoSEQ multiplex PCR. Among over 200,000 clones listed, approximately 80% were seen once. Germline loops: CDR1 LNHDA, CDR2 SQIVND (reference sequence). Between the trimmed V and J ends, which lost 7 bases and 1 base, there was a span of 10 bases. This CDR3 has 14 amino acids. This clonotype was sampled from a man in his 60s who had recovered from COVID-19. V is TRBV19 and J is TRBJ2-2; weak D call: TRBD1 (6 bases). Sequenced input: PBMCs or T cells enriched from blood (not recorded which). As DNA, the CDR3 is TGTGCCAGTAATCCGACAGGGAACACCGGGGAGCTGTTTTTT. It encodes CASNPTGNTGELFF.